One sample yielded the 27 T cell receptor beta chains listed below, sequenced in a study of blood T cell repertoires in COVID-19 (dated by TCRdb to 2018 to 2020). Library generation was performed with the immunoSEQ multiplex PCR assay. Not all clones reach the TCRdb copy of this immuneACCESS table, which keeps in-frame sequences only. Checked studies attribute under half of the gap to unresolved V genes and leave the rest unexplained. This sample gives about 320,000 clones in total; 70% to 90% of them show up just once. The ten biggest clones cover less than 6% of the sample. Sequenced input: PBMCs or T cells enriched from blood (not recorded which). These receptor sequences come from a woman aged 25 to 45 who had recovered from COVID-19.

The rearrangement uses TRBV5-6 and TRBJ1-5; no clear D. The length of the CDR3 is 14 residues. Germline V CDR1 and CDR2: SGHDT, YYEEEE. V was cut by 1 base and J by 4 bases, with 9 bases left in between. The CDR3, as DNA: TGTGCCAGCAGCTTGCTAGGTGGGAATCAGCCCCAGCATTTT. It translates to CASSLLGGNQPQHF.

The chain employs TRBV5-1 and TRBJ2-5; D possibly corresponds to TRBD2 (5 bases). CDR3 length: 15 amino acids. CDR1 is SGHRS and CDR2 is YFSETQ in the germline V gene. The ends were cut back, 4 bases at V and 2 bases at J, with 15 bases in the middle. The CDR3 is CASSLALGEQETQYF. The CDR3 DNA follows: TGCGCCAGCAGCCTAGCCTTGGGAGAACAAGAGACCCAGTACTTC.

The chain links TRBV5-1 to TRBJ2-2, with no clear D. This CDR3 has 12 amino acids. Looked up from germline, CDR1 is SGHRS and CDR2 is YFSETQ. V was pared by 2 bases and J by 8 bases, with 7 bases between. This chain's CDR3 is CASSFGLGELFF. The CDR3 DNA reads as TGCGCCAGCAGCTTCGGTCTGGGGGAGCTGTTTTTT.

A remark on this clone: A junction boundary mismatches the germline segment, possibly from a read error. The chain joins TRBV7-7 to TRBJ2-2, with 7 bases aligning to TRBD1. The CDR3 length is 13 residues. Germline assignment: CDR1 SSHAT and CDR2 FNYEAQ (reference sequence). The CDR3 DNA is TGTGCTAGCAGCCTAGGGACAGCCGAGGAGCTGTTTTTT. Translated, it gives CASSLGTAEELFF. Full variable domain (rest looked up from reference TRBV7-7 and TRBJ2-2): GAGVSQSPRYKVTKRGQDVTLRCDPISSHATLYWYQQALGQGPEFLTYFNYEAQPDKSGLPSDRFSAERPEGSISTLTIQRTEQRDSAMYRCASSLGTAEELFFGEGSRLTVL.

The rearrangement joins TRBV2 to TRBJ1-2; no clear D gene. With 8 bases removed from V and 8 bases from J, the gap between germline ends came to 18 bases. CDR1 and CDR2 (germline): SNHLY, FYNNEI. The CDR3 has 13 amino acids. The CDR3 protein is CASGYEGVYGYTF. Written as DNA, the CDR3 is TGTGCCAGCGGTTATGAGGGAGTATACGGCTACACCTTC.

This clone has only a few counts. The V gene is TRBV6-7, the J gene TRBJ1-6; TRBD1 might be the D (5 bases). TRBV6-7 is classed as an ORF, of uncertain function. The CDR3 runs to 12 residues. Trimming removed 11 bases at V and 7 bases at J, with 12 bases between. In DNA, the CDR3 is TGTGCCCCCGACCGGGGGAATTCACCCCTCCACTTT. This gives the protein CAPDRGNSPLHF.

This chain connects TRBV6-2 or TRBV6-3 to TRBJ1-1, with a weak D call TRBD1 (6 bases). Trimming pared 5 bases from V and 1 base from J, leaving 8 bases between. Germline V gene sequence: CDR1 MNHEY, CDR2 SVGEGT. The CDR3 is 13 residues long. The CDR3 DNA sequence: TGTGCCAGCAGTCTGACAGGGAACACTGAAGCTTTCTTT. Protein product: CASSLTGNTEAFF.

The CDR3 reads CASSDRTGTSGNTIYF. CDR3 DNA sequence: TGTGCCAGCAGCGATCGGACAGGGACCTCTGGAAACACCATATATTTT. The J gene is TRBJ1-3, the V gene TRBV7-9, with 8 positions matching TRBD1. After removal of 5 bases from V and 0 bases from J, the junction contained 6 bases not matched to a gene. Per the germline V gene, CDR1 is SEHNR and CDR2 is FQNEAQ (reference sequence). This CDR3 region has 16 residues.

The chain is built from TRBV7-9 and TRBJ2-1, with 9 bases fitting TRBD2. The CDR3 consists of 17 residues. Looked up from germline, CDR1 is SEHNR and CDR2 is FQNEAQ (reference sequence). J gave up 7 bases and V 0 bases, and 10 bases lay outside the gene matches. This chain's CDR3 is CASSLALGGGAGNEQFF. The CDR3 DNA follows: TGTGCCAGCAGCTTAGCGCTTGGCGGGGGGGCAGGGAATGAGCAGTTCTTC. Based on the CDR3 plus reference TRBV7-9 and TRBJ2-1, the full variable domain is DTGVSQNPRHKITKRGQNVTFRCDPISEHNRLYWYRQTLGQGPEFLTYFQNEAQLEKSRLLSDRFSAERPKGSFSTLEIQRTEQGDSAMYLCASSLALGGGAGNEQFFGPGTRLTVL.

The chain combines TRBV27 with TRBJ2-3; TRBD2 matches 12 bases. CDR1 is MNHEY, CDR2 SMNVEV, per germline (reference sequence). The CDR3 length is 18 residues. J was trimmed by 0 bases and V by 4 bases; bases with no gene match: 8. The CDR3 sequence: CASSSASGGALSTDTQYF. The CDR3 coding sequence is TGTGCCAGCAGTTCCGCTAGCGGGGGGGCTCTGAGCACAGATACGCAGTATTTT.

The chain links TRBV30 to TRBJ1-5; D perhaps matches TRBD1 (5 bases). This CDR3 contains 15 residues. The V end was cut by 0 bases, the J end by 5 bases, with 14 bases between. Germline CDR1 reads GTSNPN; CDR2 reads SVGIG (reference sequence). The CDR3 bases are TGTGCCTGGAGTGTTGGGTTTGGGGGGGATCAGCCCCAGCATTTT. The encoded protein is CAWSVGFGGDQPQHF.

This clone is a singleton in its sample. The identical CDR3 is also encoded by other nucleotide sequences in the sample. The CDR3 DNA reads as TGTGCCAGTAGTATGACAGCTAACTATGGCTACACCTTC. Protein sequence: CASSMTANYGYTF. The chain carries TRBV19 and TRBJ1-2, with D possibly matching TRBD1 (5 bases). V was pared by 3 bases and J by 0 bases, with 5 bases between. CDR3 length: 13 amino acids. Germline values: CDR1 LNHDA, CDR2 SQIVND (reference sequence).

The chain combines TRBV6-6 with TRBJ2-5; D gene uncertain. This CDR3 spans 11 amino acids. CDR1 is MNHNY, CDR2 SVGAGI, per germline (reference sequence). V was pared by 9 bases and J by 0 bases, with 5 bases between. As DNA, the CDR3 is TGTGCCAGTCGGGACCAAGAGACCCAGTACTTC. Translating it yields CASRDQETQYF.

This clone was counted a few times. The chain links TRBV18 to TRBJ2-7, with 12 nucleotides matching TRBD1. The V segment lost 2 bases and the J segment 2 bases; nucleotides outside the gene matches: 1. Per germline, CDR1 KGHSH and CDR2 LQKENI. CDR3 length: 15 amino acids. The CDR3 DNA reads TGTGCCAGCTCACCAGGGACAGGGGGCACCTACGAGCAGTACTTC. Amino acids: CASSPGTGGTYEQYF.

CDR3 region: CAIGELDYEQYF. The CDR3 DNA is TGTGCCATCGGGGAACTAGATTACGAGCAGTACTTC. This chain uses TRBV10-3 with TRBJ2-7; TRBD2 is a possible D gene (5 bases). The V gene lost 8 bases and the J gene lost 4 bases, with 12 bases spanning the gap. CDR1 is ENHRY and CDR2 is SYGVKD in the germline V gene. The CDR3 runs 12 residues.

The chain couples TRBV5-4 to TRBJ1-2; D unclear. The V and J ends lost 3 bases and 7 bases respectively, with 10 bases between them. The germline CDR1 and CDR2 sequences are SGHNT and YYREEE (reference sequence). CDR3 size: 12 residues. Written as DNA, the CDR3 is TGTGCCAGCAGCTCCGTGTCAGGTGGCTACACCTTC. Encoded protein: CASSSVSGGYTF. Full variable domain (rest looked up from reference TRBV5-4 and TRBJ1-2): ETGVTQSPTHLIKTRGQQVTLRCSSQSGHNTVSWYQQALGQGPQFIFQYYREEENGRGNFPPRFSGLQFPNYSSELNVNALELDDSALYLCASSSVSGGYTFGSGTRLTVV.

The J gene is TRBJ2-1, the V gene TRBV3-1 (or the pseudogene TRBV3-2), with TRBD2 matching 10 bases. V was pared by 4 bases and J by 0 bases, with 15 bases of the junction left unmatched. Looked up from germline, CDR1 is LGHDT and CDR2 is YNNKEL (reference sequence). The CDR3 spans 20 residues. The CDR3, as DNA: TGTGCCAGCAGCCCGGAGGCCCCCGGGACTAGCGCCAGCTCCTACAATGAGCAGTTCTTC. As protein: CASSPEAPGTSASSYNEQFF.

This clone was detected only once. This chain connects TRBV10-3 to TRBJ1-3; unclear D gene. Trimming cost V 0 bases and J 0 bases, with 9 bases left between them. This CDR3 region has 16 residues. The V gene's germline CDR1 is ENHRY and CDR2 SYGVKD. The CDR3 DNA is TGTGCCATCAGTGAGTCGGGCGAAGGCTCTGGAAACACCATATATTTT. This codes for CAISESGEGSGNTIYF.

This chain joins TRBV30 and TRBJ2-2; weak D call: TRBD1 (5 bases). Germline V lookup: CDR1 GTSNPN, CDR2 SVGIG (reference sequence). V lost 2 bases and J 4 bases, leaving 8 bases between the germline ends. The CDR3 runs to 13 residues. The CDR3, as DNA: TGTGCCTGGAGTCGACAGATCACCGGGGAGCTGTTTTTT. Encoded protein: CAWSRQITGELFF. The variable domain in full, with the rest retrieved from reference TRBV30 and TRBJ2-2, is SQTIHQWPATLVQPVGSPLSLECTVEGTSNPNLYWYRQAAGRGLQLLFYSVGIGQISSEVPQNLSASRPQDRQFILSSKKLLLSDSGFYLCAWSRQITGELFFGEGSRLTVL.

V gene TRBV6-5 combines with J gene TRBJ1-1; D ambiguous. Looked up from germline, CDR1 is MNHEY and CDR2 is SVGAGI. Between the trimmed V and J ends, which lost 7 bases and 0 bases, there was a span of 9 bases. The CDR3 spans 13 residues. The CDR3 loop is CASTPEMNTEAFF. The CDR3 coding sequence is TGTGCCAGCACCCCGGAGATGAACACTGAAGCTTTCTTT.

This rearrangement joins TRBV30 to TRBJ1-2; 10 positions agree with TRBD1. Germline V CDR1 and CDR2: GTSNPN, SVGIG (reference sequence). V was pared by 3 bases and J by 7 bases, with 11 bases of the junction left unmatched. The CDR3 sequence is 15 residues long. The CDR3 bases are TGTGCCTGGAGGTCCACCGGGACAGGGGTTTTTGGCTACACCTTC. It specifies CAWRSTGTGVFGYTF.

The gene calls are TRBV14 and TRBJ1-6, with 11 bases identical to TRBD1. V was pared by 4 bases and J by 9 bases, with 2 bases of the junction left unmatched. CDR3 length: 14 amino acids. CDR1 SGHDN and CDR2 FVKESK come from the germline V gene. The CDR3 DNA reads as TGTGCCAGCAGCCTGGGACAGGGGGTTTCACCCCTCCACTTT. It is translated as CASSLGQGVSPLHF.

This clone was counted only a few times. V usage is TRBV5-1 and J usage is TRBJ1-1; 8 bases are shared with TRBD1. Unmatched junction bases numbered 3, after V lost 4 bases and J lost 1 base. This CDR3 has 14 amino acids. The V gene's germline CDR1 is SGHRS and CDR2 YFSETQ. The CDR3 region is CASSPQGENTEAFF. DNA of the CDR3: TGCGCCAGCAGCCCACAGGGGGAGAACACTGAAGCTTTCTTT.

The chain links TRBV28 to TRBJ1-5; 8 nucleotides align to TRBD1. The germline CDR1 and CDR2 sequences are MDHEN and SYDVKM. V was pared by 2 bases and J by 8 bases, with 11 bases of the junction left unmatched. This CDR3 has 16 residues. The CDR3: CASSLVQGAATKPQHF. In DNA, the CDR3 is TGTGCCAGCAGTTTAGTCCAGGGGGCAGCCACAAAGCCCCAGCATTTT.

This chain uses TRBV7-9 with TRBJ1-1; unclear D gene. V lost 7 bases and J lost 1, with 10 bases in between. CDR3 length: 13 amino acids. CDR1 and CDR2 from the germline V gene are SEHNR and FQNEAQ (reference sequence). The CDR3 coding sequence is TGTGCCAGCAACTCTGGCGGGAACACTGAAGCTTTCTTT. Translation: CASNSGGNTEAFF.

The chain is built from TRBV5-4 and TRBJ1-2; possible D gene TRBD1, 5 bases. Germline V gene data show CDR1 as SGHNT and CDR2 as YYREEE (reference sequence). V was clipped by 4 bases and J by 3 bases, with 13 bases between them. CDR3 length: 14 residues. The DNA for the CDR3 is TGTGCCAGCAGCCCGGTGGGGGGTGACTATGGCTACACCTTC. It yields the protein CASSPVGGDYGYTF.

This clone was seen only a few times. The CDR3: CASSPGAGGADTQYF. CDR3 bases: TGTGCCAGCAGCCCAGGGGCCGGAGGTGCAGATACGCAGTATTTT. This sequence joins TRBV7-2 and TRBJ2-3; perhaps TRBD1 as D (6 bases). Per germline, CDR1 SGHTA and CDR2 FQGNSA. V was cut by 5 bases and J by 4 bases, with 16 bases left in between. The CDR3 loop spans 15 amino acids.